Listed here is a single TCR beta chain. The antigen remains undetermined. These data come from a study of somatic mutations in cytotoxic T cells in rheumatoid arthritis. Study-wide results and caveats: TRBV07's slight underrepresentation, observed in rheumatoid arthritis patients, lacked adjustment for multiple comparisons. An increase in CD8+ clonality with age was seen in rheumatoid arthritis patients but not in healthy controls.

This CDR3 is 15 amino acids long. CDR1 SGHRS and CDR2 YFSETQ come from the germline V gene. After removal of 5 bases from V and 5 bases from J, the junction contained 12 bases not matched to a gene. Using immunoSEQ multiplex PCR, the repertoire was profiled, and TCRdb retains in-frame clones only, with some absent. The sample consists of roughly 14,000 clones, under 95% of them appearing once. The investigators isolated CD4+ and CD8+ cells by positive magnetic bead selection and checked their purity by flow cytometry. The chain is built from TRBV5-1 and TRBJ2-5; TRBD1 aligns across 7 bases. The TCR originated in a man between 65 and 85 years old with rheumatoid arthritis. Sequencing input: CD4+ T cells sorted from blood. CDR3 amino acids: CASSWDSPSWETQYF. DNA of the CDR3: TGCGCCAGCAGTTGGGACAGTCCTAGCTGGGAGACCCAGTACTTC.